These 26 T cell receptor beta chains originate from one sample sequenced in a study of blood T cell repertoires in COVID-19. Repertoires were generated with immunoSEQ multiplex PCR, while TCRdb's copy carries only in-frame clones and drops some. This table holds about 73,000 clones, nearly 90% found once. Specimen: peripheral blood. The receptors come from a man older than 75 with acute or convalescent COVID-19.

The DNA of the CDR3 is TGCAGTGCTAGCGTGCAGTCATCGGCTTTCTTT. Amino acid sequence: CSASVQSSAFF. J is TRBJ1-1 and V is TRBV20-1; the D is unclear. CDR3 length: 11 amino acids. CDR1 DFQATT and CDR2 SNEGSKA come from the germline V gene (reference sequence). The germline V and J ends were trimmed by 3 bases and 11 bases, with 13 bases remaining between them.

This chain connects TRBV29-1 to TRBJ1-2; D is unclear. V lost 2 bases and J 0 bases, leaving 4 bases between the germline ends. The germline CDR1 and CDR2 sequences are SQVTM and ANQGSEA. The CDR3 runs to 12 residues. CDR3 in amino acids: CSVEQANYGYTF. As DNA, the CDR3 is TGCAGCGTTGAACAGGCTAACTATGGCTACACCTTC.

The chain links TRBV11-2 to TRBJ2-1, with D maybe TRBD2 (6 bases). The CDR3 has 14 amino acids. CDR1 and CDR2 (germline): SGHAT, FQNNGV. The V end was cut by 3 bases, the J end by 15 bases, with 21 bases between. DNA of the CDR3: TGTGCCAGCAGCTTTTTCGAATCAAGCGGGTCCATGTTCTTC. Protein product: CASSFFESSGSMFF.

This chain uses TRBV18 with TRBJ1-5, with D maybe TRBD1 (6 bases). Germline values: CDR1 KGHSH, CDR2 LQKENI. The CDR3 totals 13 residues. Trimming took 6 bases from V and 4 from J, leaving 10 bases between them. The CDR3 nucleotides read TGTGCCAGCTCCCGGACAGAGAATCAGCCCCAGCATTTT. As protein: CASSRTENQPQHF.

This sequence joins TRBV2 and TRBJ2-1; D is uncertain. V lost 2 bases and J 4 bases, leaving 15 bases between the germline ends. In germline, CDR1 is SNHLY, CDR2 FYNNEI. The CDR3 spans 16 residues. CDR3 sequence reads: CASSEYPGLFYNEQFF. CDR3 nucleotides: TGTGCCAGCAGTGAATACCCGGGTCTATTTTACAATGAGCAGTTCTTC.

The rearrangement uses TRBV5-1 and TRBJ2-3; D perhaps matches TRBD2 (6 bases). This CDR3 is built from 15 residues. Trimming cost V 0 bases and J 0 bases, with 8 bases left between them. Germline-derived CDR1 and CDR2 are SGHRS and YFSETQ. CDR3 region: CASSLDSGSTDTQYF. CDR3 nucleotide sequence: TGCGCCAGCAGCTTGGACAGCGGGAGCACAGATACGCAGTATTTT. The full variable domain, rest sourced from reference TRBV5-1 and TRBJ2-3, is KAGVTQTPRYLIKTRGQQVTLSCSPISGHRSVSWYQQTPGQGLQFLFEYFSETQRNKGNFPGRFSGRQFSNSRSEMNVSTLELGDSALYLCASSLDSGSTDTQYFGPGTRLTVL.

The chain employs TRBV29-1 and TRBJ1-2; D not certain. The CDR3 is made up of 12 amino acids. Per germline, CDR1 SQVTM and CDR2 ANQGSEA. Trimming took 3 bases from V and 2 from J, leaving 7 bases between them. The CDR3, as DNA: TGCAGCGTTGATTACATCAACTATGGCTACACCTTC. It yields the protein CSVDYINYGYTF.

The sample holds one count of this clone. J is TRBJ1-5 and V is TRBV30, with no clear D. V shed 4 bases and J shed 2 bases, with 9 bases lying between them. The CDR3 spans 13 residues. Germline values: CDR1 GTSNPN, CDR2 SVGIG (reference sequence). Here the CDR3 reads CAWTKPGNQPQHF. In DNA, the CDR3 is TGTGCCTGGACGAAACCGGGCAATCAGCCCCAGCATTTT.

This clone has only one observation. The CDR3 region has the DNA TGTGCCAGCAGCCAAGTTCAGGGCTCACCCCTCCACTTT. It encodes CASSQVQGSPLHF. This chain uses TRBV3-1 (or the pseudogene TRBV3-2) with TRBJ1-6; weak D call: TRBD1 (5 bases). Germline CDR1 and CDR2: LGHDT and YNNKEL (reference sequence). The germline V and J ends were trimmed by 1 base and 10 bases, with 8 bases remaining between them. The CDR3 sequence is 13 residues long.

The chain carries TRBV29-1 and TRBJ1-5; TRBD1 might be the D (5 bases). The V gene's germline CDR1 is SQVTM and CDR2 ANQGSEA. The CDR3 length is 15 residues. V lost 3 bases and J 0 bases, leaving 12 bases between the germline ends. DNA for the CDR3: TGCAGCGTTGAGGCGCAGGGAAATAGCAATCAGCCCCAGCATTTT. Residues: CSVEAQGNSNQPQHF. Complete variable domain (other parts from reference TRBV29-1 and TRBJ1-5): SAVISQKPSRDICQRGTSLTIQCQVDSQVTMMFWYRQQPGQSLTLIATANQGSEATYESGFVIDKFPISRPNLTFSTLTVSNMSPEDSSIYLCSVEAQGNSNQPQHFGDGTRLSIL.

The rearrangement uses TRBV7-9 and TRBJ2-1; tentatively, D is TRBD1 (6 bases). Germline CDR1 reads SEHNR; CDR2 reads FQNEAQ (reference sequence). V was shortened by 1 base and J by 4 bases, with 17 bases between the two germline ends. The CDR3 extends over 17 amino acids. The CDR3 DNA reads TGTGCCAGCAGCTTAGACATATCTGGGACATCTTACAATGAGCAGTTCTTC. It translates to CASSLDISGTSYNEQFF.

The rearrangement links TRBV2 to TRBJ2-3, with D possibly TRBD1 on 6 matching bases. The V gene lost 6 bases and the J gene lost 2 bases, with 15 bases spanning the gap. The CDR3 is made up of 15 amino acids. Germline V lookup: CDR1 SNHLY, CDR2 FYNNEI. The CDR3 here is CASSARQALTDTQYF. The CDR3 DNA sequence: TGTGCCAGCAGCGCTAGACAGGCCCTCACAGATACGCAGTATTTT.

DNA for the CDR3: TGTGCTAGTGTCGACCCCATCCAGGGGGCCGAGCAGTACTTC. Translation: CASVDPIQGAEQYF. This chain uses TRBV12-5 with TRBJ2-7, with 8 bases matching TRBD1. V lost 7 bases to trimming and J lost 6 bases; unmatched junction nucleotides: 11. Germline CDR1 reads LGHNT; CDR2 reads FRNRAP. The CDR3 is 14 amino acids. Combining the CDR3 with reference TRBV12-5 and TRBJ2-7 gives the whole variable domain DARVTQTPRHKVTEMGQEVTMRCQPILGHNTVFWYRQTMMQGLELLAYFRNRAPLDDSGMPKDRFSAEMPDATLATLKIQPSEPRDSAVYFCASVDPIQGAEQYFGPGTRLTVT.

J is TRBJ2-1 and V is TRBV4-1, with TRBD2 identical over 7 bases. After removal of 4 bases from V and 5 bases from J, the junction contained 11 bases not matched to a gene. The germline V gene has CDR1 MGHRA and CDR2 YSYEKL. This CDR3 contains 16 residues. Written as DNA, the CDR3 is TGCGCCAGCAGCCCAAGGTTAGCGGGTAAAAACAATGAGCAGTTCTTC. This gives the protein CASSPRLAGKNNEQFF.

This clone was seen once. The J gene is TRBJ2-5, the V gene TRBV24-1; D gene unclear. This CDR3 contains 12 residues. Between the trimmed V and J ends, which lost 2 bases and 5 bases, there was a span of 5 bases. CDR1 and CDR2 from the germline V gene are KGHDR and SFDVKD. The chain's CDR3 is CATSDYWETQYF. The CDR3 nucleotides are TGTGCCACCAGTGATTACTGGGAGACCCAGTACTTC.

The chain combines TRBV24-1 with TRBJ2-2, with a weak D call TRBD1 (7 bases). The CDR3 spans 16 residues. V was pared by 4 bases and J by 6 bases, with 17 bases between. Germline V lookup: CDR1 KGHDR, CDR2 SFDVKD. As DNA, the CDR3 is TGTGCCACCAGTGACCCAGGGGGGAAGGCCCCCGGGGAGCTGTTTTTT. Amino acid sequence: CATSDPGGKAPGELFF.

Remarks on this clone: Its ends do not fully match the called genes, so a read error is possible. The CDR3 DNA sequence: TGTGCCAGCAGCCAAGGGGATGGCAGGGCATCCGACTTC. Amino acids: CASSQGDGRASDF. The chain links TRBV3-1 (or the pseudogene TRBV3-2) to TRBJ2-4; D might be TRBD1 (5 bases). The CDR3 has 13 residues. Germline V CDR1 and CDR2: LGHDT, YNNKEL (reference sequence).

The V call is TRBV30, the J call TRBJ1-2; D is perhaps TRBD1 (6 bases). V dropped 2 bases and J dropped 8 bases, with 12 bases sitting between them. CDR3 length: 12 residues. The germline CDR1 and CDR2 sequences are GTSNPN and SVGIG (reference sequence). DNA of the CDR3: TGTGCCTGGAGTCCCGGGGGGGGCGGCTACACCTTC. This sequence encodes CAWSPGGGGYTF.

This clone was found once. CDR3 amino acids: CASSPDTRAVTEAFF. CDR3 nucleotide sequence: TGCGCCAGCAGTCCGGACACCAGGGCAGTTACTGAAGCTTTCTTT. The chain carries TRBV5-1 and TRBJ1-1, with TRBD1 as a possible D gene (5 bases). Germline V gene lookup returns CDR1 SGHRS and CDR2 YFSETQ. The CDR3 has 15 residues. V shed 5 bases and J shed 5 bases, with 19 bases lying between them. The full variable domain, its missing parts supplied by reference TRBV5-1 and TRBJ1-1, is KAGVTQTPRYLIKTRGQQVTLSCSPISGHRSVSWYQQTPGQGLQFLFEYFSETQRNKGNFPGRFSGRQFSNSRSEMNVSTLELGDSALYLCASSPDTRAVTEAFFGQGTRLTVV.

V gene TRBV3-1 (or the pseudogene TRBV3-2) combines with J gene TRBJ1-1; no firm D call. V lost 1 base and J 9 bases, leaving 12 bases between the germline ends. CDR1 LGHDT and CDR2 YNNKEL come from the germline V gene (reference sequence). The CDR3 loop spans 13 amino acids. This CDR3 is CASSQGEEEKAFF. CDR3 bases: TGTGCCAGCAGCCAAGGAGAGGAAGAAAAAGCTTTCTTT.

V gene TRBV6-6 combines with J gene TRBJ2-3, with 8 bases aligning to TRBD1. The CDR3 contains 14 residues. Germline V CDR1 and CDR2: MNHNY, SVGAGI (reference sequence). J gave up 4 bases and V 2 bases, and 2 bases lay outside the gene matches. The CDR3 loop is CASSYGQGSDTQYF. The CDR3 coding sequence is TGTGCCAGCAGTTACGGACAGGGATCAGATACGCAGTATTTT.

This chain joins TRBV24-1 and TRBJ2-5; 12 bases are a match to TRBD1. CDR3 size: 18 residues. The germline V gene has CDR1 KGHDR and CDR2 SFDVKD. J gave up 5 bases and V 3 bases, and 12 bases lay outside the gene matches. The CDR3 sequence: CATSDLGQGALARETQYF. The CDR3 nucleotides are TGTGCCACCAGTGATCTGGGACAGGGGGCGTTAGCGCGGGAGACCCAGTACTTC.

The rearrangement links TRBV20-1 to TRBJ2-7; TRBD2 matches 8 bases. The germline gives CDR1 DFQATT, CDR2 SNEGSKA (reference sequence). The CDR3 consists of 14 residues. V was pared by 3 bases and J by 2 bases, with 6 bases of the junction left unmatched. The CDR3 DNA follows: TGCAGTGCTAGTTTCAGCGGGGGTACCTACGAGCAGTACTTC. Residues: CSASFSGGTYEQYF.

The sample holds a few counts of this clone. The rearrangement uses TRBV5-1 and TRBJ1-2; D is unclear. Trimming took off 4 bases at V and 4 bases at J, with 11 bases between the two ends. The germline V gene encodes CDR1 SGHRS and CDR2 YFSETQ. The CDR3 sequence is 13 residues long. Here the CDR3 reads CASSSDGVYGYTF. In DNA, the CDR3 is TGCGCCAGCAGCAGCGACGGAGTCTATGGCTACACCTTC.

The V gene is TRBV30, the J gene TRBJ2-2; 8 positions agree with TRBD1. CDR3 length: 15 residues. The V gene end was trimmed by 1 base and the J gene end by 2 bases; junction bases not matched to a gene: 3. Germline V gene lookup returns CDR1 GTSNPN and CDR2 SVGIG (reference sequence). The DNA for the CDR3 is TGTGCCTGGAGTGGACAGGGGAGAAACACCGGGGAGCTGTTTTTT. Encoded protein: CAWSGQGRNTGELFF. Combining the CDR3 with reference TRBV30 and TRBJ2-2 gives the whole variable domain SQTIHQWPATLVQPVGSPLSLECTVEGTSNPNLYWYRQAAGRGLQLLFYSVGIGQISSEVPQNLSASRPQDRQFILSSKKLLLSDSGFYLCAWSGQGRNTGELFFGEGSRLTVL.

The V gene is TRBV11-1, the J gene TRBJ2-5; TRBD1 matches at 9 bases. The CDR3 sequence is 15 residues long. Germline CDR1 and CDR2: SGHAT and FQDESV (reference sequence). V lost 6 bases and J lost 4; bases outside the gene matches: 9. The CDR3 region has the DNA TGTGCCAGCAGTTCGGGACAGGGATTTCGAGAGACCCAGTACTTC. This translates into CASSSGQGFRETQYF. The variable domain in full, with the rest retrieved from reference TRBV11-1 and TRBJ2-5, is EAEVAQSPRYKITEKSQAVAFWCDPISGHATLYWYRQILGQGPELLVQFQDESVVDDSQLPKDRFSAERLKGVDSTLKIQPAELGDSAMYLCASSSGQGFRETQYFGPGTRLLVL.